Reported below is one T cell receptor (beta chain). In the authors' methods: Using reference gene primer amplification, nucleated cell counts were estimated. TCRdb keeps only in-frame clones here, not all; method: immunoSEQ multiplex PCR. V and J calls and clone size are given by that table; D and trimming were obtained from the DNA. The sample lists 300,000 to 400,000 clones, approximately 90% occurring once. This entry is derived from a study of blood T cell repertoires in COVID-19. Per the germline V gene, CDR1 is LNHDA and CDR2 is SQIVND (reference sequence). J was trimmed by 1 base and V by 4 bases; bases with no gene match: 6. This CDR3 has 15 amino acids.

Material for sequencing was peripheral blood. The chain is built from TRBV19 and TRBJ2-7; TRBD2 matches 8 bases. This TCR was sampled from a man in his thirties or forties with COVID-19, enrolled during active disease. The CDR3 sequence: CASSRTAGGSYEQYF. CDR3 nucleotide sequence: TGTGCCAGTAGTAGGACTGCGGGAGGTTCCTACGAGCAGTACTTC.